This T cell receptor (beta chain) was obtained from a study of blood T cell repertoires in COVID-19 (dated by TCRdb to 2019 to 2021). In terms of the full investigation: The collaborator samples originated in the United States, Italy and Spain and spanned the acute and convalescent phases of COVID-19. The material from the prospective study consisted of cDNA or gDNA derived from T cells, B-cell-depleted T cells, or PBMCs. Subjects who had been exposed to COVID-19, were actively infected with it, or had recovered from it provided the deeply sampled blood TCRbeta repertoires that made up the dataset. The repertoires were made available in a free public database intended to serve as a resource for research on the immune response to SARS-CoV-2. Samples came from the ongoing ImmuneRACE study (first 160 participants) plus 1,254 subjects from 6 global collaborators. Sample metadata almost always included a de-identified subject ID, COVID-19 status, age in years and sex. HLA class I and class II types, where available, came from metadata supplied by the sample provider rather than from assay-based typing. Results the study describes overall, beyond this receptor: How much clinical and demographic metadata was included differed by source and by participant, and the metadata was provided uncurated.

TCRbeta CDR3 regions were amplified from genomic DNA using the immunoSEQ Assay, a bias-controlled multiplex PCR. Per the original workflow: Nucleated cell counts per sample were estimated from amplification of reference gene primers within the assay. To quantify the absolute abundance of each unique TCRbeta CDR3 rearrangement, sequence reads were collapsed and filtered. For each sample, productive Simpson clonality was calculated as the square root of Simpson's diversity index over productive rearrangements. The table was pulled from immuneACCESS by TCRdb, which kept in-frame rearrangements only. Such tables lose some clones; where checked, under half of the loss comes from unresolved V genes, and the rest has no known cause. That table is the source of V, J and clone size, and D and trimming were worked out from the DNA. The sample includes 60,000 to 75,000 clones, with more than 75% observed a single time. Roughly 5.2% of the sample goes to the ten largest clones.

The CDR3 numbers 16 residues from cysteine through phenylalanine. Only the CDR3 region is kept as DNA, spanning 48 bases read in frame from base 1. V is cut by 0 bases and J by 0 bases, and the space between the germline ends is 10 bases. CDR1 and CDR2, per the germline V gene, are SGDLS and YYNGEE. Concerning this clone itself: Its specific antigen is unknown. No base qualities exist here, and no much larger clone lies one base off it.

Whole blood was collected in K2EDTA tubes by collaborating institutions according to the institutions' own protocols. For TCRbeta analysis, collaborators shipped samples in one of three forms: frozen whole blood, isolated PBMCs, or DNA extracted from either of those sample types. The source material was peripheral blood. The TCR comes from a man aged 50 to 59 with active COVID-19. The chain is made from TRBV9 and TRBJ2-1; a weak D assignment points to TRBD2 (5 bases agree). The CDR3 region has the sequence CASSVGLAISYNEQFF. The nucleotide sequence is given as TGTGCCAGCAGCGTAGGGTTAGCGATCTCCTACAATGAGCAGTTCTTC.